This TCR beta chain is drawn from a study of breast tumors, draining lymph nodes, adjacent tissues. Worth noting for this clonotype: Its specificity is not known.

One entry per CDR3 protein results from TCRdb running MiXCR on the multiplex PCR reads. The sample contains hundreds of thousands of distinct CDR3 sequences, roughly 32% of which appear only once. Axillary draining lymph nodes of breast cancer patients supplied the node samples. In germline, CDR1 is DFQATT, CDR2 SNEGSKA (reference sequence). Trimming at V came to 3 bases and at J to 3 bases, leaving 6 bases not matched to a gene. The CDR3 runs to 15 residues. The study, taken as a whole, reports: Tumor and nontumor repertoires were significantly more similar in luminal-like than in basal-like breast cancer. Compared with lymph nodes, tumors were less diverse; compared with nontumor tissue, more. That most tumor T cells come from lymph nodes remained unproven.

Sequencing input: axillary lymph node tissue. This TCR came from a female donor with breast cancer. Some clones in this sample may be carry-over from other donors' samples. The chain recombines TRBV20-1 with TRBJ2-3, with 10 bases identical to TRBD1. The CDR3, as DNA: TGCAGTGCTAGGGGGGGGACAGGGGCAACAGATACGCAGTATTTT. Encoded protein: CSARGGTGATDTQYF.